Included here is one T cell receptor beta chain sequence, with context. This record comes from a study of blood T cell repertoires in COVID-19. Germline V gene data show CDR1 as SGHTA and CDR2 as FQGNSA. CDR3 length equals 15 residues. V lost 4 bases to trimming and J lost 1 base; unmatched junction nucleotides: 3. The table came from immunoSEQ multiplex PCR; TCRdb's copy has only in-frame clones and leaves some out. Of a few hundred thousand clones in the sample, more than 85% were seen once. The specimen sequenced was peripheral blood. This chain joins TRBV7-2 and TRBJ1-5, with 8 bases lining up with TRBD1. The origin of this receptor is a person aged 18 to 30 with COVID-19, enrolled during active disease. CDR3 loop: CASSSGGLSNQPQHF. The CDR3 DNA follows: TGTGCCAGCAGCTCAGGGGGCCTGAGCAATCAGCCCCAGCATTTT.